This record covers a single TCR beta chain. This clonotype was seen a few times. This receptor's antigen is unknown. Base-call qualities are not available, and no considerably larger clone is one nucleotide away. PBMCs were isolated by Ficoll-Paque density gradient centrifugation. Sequencing was carried out with an Illumina NovaSeq 6000. TCRalpha and TCRbeta cDNA libraries were built by 5'RACE with constant-segment primers, adding sample barcodes and unique molecular identifiers. Trizol reagent was used to extract RNA from every sample. The libraries were amplified in two PCR steps, and the second step added a second sample barcode and Illumina TruSeq adapters. The libraries were sequenced on an Illumina NovaSeq using 2 x 150 bp paired-end reads. The paper's processing steps were these. Reads were demultiplexed and collapsed into UMI-guided consensus sequences with migec v1.2.7. Using mixcr v2.1.11, UMI consensuses were aligned to TRA and TRB V and J templates and then assembled into clonotypes. Expanded or contracted clonotypes were those called significant by both edgeR and NoisET, with noise models trained on biological replicates. For edgeR calls, a false discovery rate-adjusted p below 0.01 and a log2 fold-change threshold of 1 were applied. As an exploratory analysis of dynamics, PCA with hierarchical clustering was applied to max-normalized trajectories of the 1000 most abundant clonotypes. Separately sequenced CD4+ and CD8+ repertoires were used to assign the CD4 or CD8 phenotype of responding clones. The public reads were quality trimmed at Q25 with fastp and then assembled into clones with MiXCR by TCRdb, keeping productive beta chains. One record per CDR3 amino acid sequence lists the most common genes and DNA. The V and J calls and clone size are TCRdb's, not the authors'. The sample table holds more than 55,000 distinct CDR3 sequences, of which 8% to 10% were seen once. More than 1% of the sample belongs to the ten largest clones.

This entry comes from a study of T-cell memory formation after mild COVID-19 (dated by TCRdb to about 2021). The study in broad terms: TCR sequence clusters from the two donors were largely donor specific. T-cell clones expanding and contracting after mild COVID-19 in two donors were tracked by longitudinal TCRalpha and TCRbeta repertoire sequencing. The cohort was made up of two young adult volunteers, one female and one male, who were previously healthy. What the study reported, not specific to this receptor: From day 15 to 85, contracting clones showed balanced CD4/CD8 phenotypes, whereas a second wave of clones that expanded from day 15 to 37 leaned towards CD4+. SARS-CoV-2 specificity of the second-wave clones peaking on day 37 was not confirmed. Contracting CD4+ clones turned up mainly in the CM and EM memory subsets, whereas EMRA was where CD8+ clones were enriched. Some responding clones were detected in pre-infection memory, which suggested that pre-existing cross-reactive memory T cells had joined the SARS-CoV-2 response. Only a couple of mild cases were covered in the study, and larger cohorts including severe cases with pre-infection samples were considered necessary.

The receptor's source is a man aged 18 to 30 who had mild COVID-19 (a few samples of this study predate the infection). The sample titles of this study are shuffled in the database, so cell type and time point are left out; the donor was told from shared clones. Sequenced: PBMCs or a T cell subset sorted from them (not recorded which).

The DNA sequence reads TGTGCCAGCAGTCCCCGGGCGATTAATGAAAAACTGTTTTTT. Its amino acids are CASSPRAINEKLFF. The V and J segments used are TRBV12-3 or TRBV12-4 and TRBJ1-4, with the identity of the D gene unclear. The CDR3 contains 14 residues, cysteine and phenylalanine counted. Only the CDR3 region is kept as DNA, spanning 42 bases read in frame from base 1. Trimming at the junction amounts to 5 bases on V and 4 bases on J, and the germline ends lie 11 bases apart.